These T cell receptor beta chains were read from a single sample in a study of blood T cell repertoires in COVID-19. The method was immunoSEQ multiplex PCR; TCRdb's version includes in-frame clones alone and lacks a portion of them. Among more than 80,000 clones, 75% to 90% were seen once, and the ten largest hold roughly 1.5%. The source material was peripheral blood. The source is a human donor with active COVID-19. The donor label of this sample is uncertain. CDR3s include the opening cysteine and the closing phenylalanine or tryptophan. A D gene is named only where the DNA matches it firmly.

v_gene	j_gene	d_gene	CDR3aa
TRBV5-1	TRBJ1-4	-	CASSLVGGEKLFF
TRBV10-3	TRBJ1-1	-	CAISEVGGRTEAFF
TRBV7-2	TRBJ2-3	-	CASSLERLDTQYF
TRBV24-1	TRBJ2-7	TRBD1	CATPTYRGGSYEQYF
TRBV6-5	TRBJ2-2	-	CASSYSRQFSTGELFF
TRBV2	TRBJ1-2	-	CASSEGIRYGYTF
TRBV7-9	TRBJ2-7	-	CASSSGVGYEQYF
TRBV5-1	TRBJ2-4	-	CASSVTLAKNIQYF
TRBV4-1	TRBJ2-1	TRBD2	CASSLERGGGNEQFF
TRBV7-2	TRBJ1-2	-	CASSLVNSYGYTF
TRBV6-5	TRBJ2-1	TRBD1	CASSGTGGRNEQFF
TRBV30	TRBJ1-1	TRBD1	CAWSPQRQGMNTEAFF
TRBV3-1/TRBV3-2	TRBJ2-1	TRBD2	CASSQAPGVLAGGPADNEQFF
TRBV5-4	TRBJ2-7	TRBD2	CASSPGASGVSTYEQYF
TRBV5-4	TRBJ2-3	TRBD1	CASSFPRQGRLDTQYF
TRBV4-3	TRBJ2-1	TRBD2	CASSLSGKSLNEQFF
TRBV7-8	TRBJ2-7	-	CASSPSFREQYF
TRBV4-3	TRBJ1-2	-	CASSQSRGPYGYTF
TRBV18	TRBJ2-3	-	CASSPARGGTDTQYF
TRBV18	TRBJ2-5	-	CASSPAGAGETQYF
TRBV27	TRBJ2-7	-	CASSARGGGLYEQYF
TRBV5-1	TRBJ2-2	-	CASSFSGNTGELFF
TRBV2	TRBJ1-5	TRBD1	CASSTTGVSQPQHF
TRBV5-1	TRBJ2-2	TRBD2	CASSLRTGGTNTGELFF
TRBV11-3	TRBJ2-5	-	CASSVGGQETQYF
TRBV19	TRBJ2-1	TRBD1	CASSTRQGARWFF
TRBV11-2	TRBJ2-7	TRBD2	CASSANPGLAIEQYF
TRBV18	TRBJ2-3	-	CASSAGLKGTDTQYF
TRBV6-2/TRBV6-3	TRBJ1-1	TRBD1	CASSYGAGGNTEAFF
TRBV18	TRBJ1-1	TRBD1	CASSEGQGATEAFF
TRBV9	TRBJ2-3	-	CASNPGQSTDTQYF
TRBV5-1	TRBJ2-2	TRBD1	CASSPRDRGITGELFF
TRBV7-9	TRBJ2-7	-	CASSPTGRVEQYF
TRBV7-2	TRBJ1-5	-	CASSLQGSGNQPQHF
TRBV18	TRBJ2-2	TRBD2	CASSPRKGGANTGELFF
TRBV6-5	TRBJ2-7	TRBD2	CASTRGVSGAHEQYF
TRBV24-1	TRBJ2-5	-	CATSDVGQGGETQYF
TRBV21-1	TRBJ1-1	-	CASSLDHGRTEAFF
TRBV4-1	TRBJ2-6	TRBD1	CASRPGTGHSGANVLTF
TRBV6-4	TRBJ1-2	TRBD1	CASRPGQANYGYTF
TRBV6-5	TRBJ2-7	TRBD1	CASSLTGISEQYF
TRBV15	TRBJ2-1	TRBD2	CATSRGYMGGKSDEQFF
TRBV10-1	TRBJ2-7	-	CASSPALGGGSSYEQYF
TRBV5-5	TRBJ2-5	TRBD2	CASSYASGGYQETQYF
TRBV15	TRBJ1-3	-	CATSSRTRGNTIYF
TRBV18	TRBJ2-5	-	CASSRLWTDQETQYF
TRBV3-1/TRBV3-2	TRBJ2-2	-	CASSQDLRGQYTGELFF
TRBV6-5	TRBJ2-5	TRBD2	CARRGDQETQYF
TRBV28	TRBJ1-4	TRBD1	CASRGLVGDRSEKLFF
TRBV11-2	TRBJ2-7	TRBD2	CASSPEAGVSYEQYF
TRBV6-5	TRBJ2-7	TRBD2	CASRATSGGIFQYF
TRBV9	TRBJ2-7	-	CASSVDSDTPPEYEQYF
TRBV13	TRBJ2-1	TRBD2	CASSASPGGYNEQFF